The clone carrying this TCR beta chain was found many times. As yet, its antigen is unknown. The investigators amplified TCR beta CDR3 regions from RNA transcripts. First-round RT-PCR targeting the TCR CDR3 was performed with the HTBI primer set. MiXCR, applied by TCRdb to the multiplex PCR reads, yields one record per CDR3 protein. The sample records 270,000 or so distinct CDR3 sequences, about 25% being singletons. These data belong to a study of T cells in Graves' hyperthyroidism and ophthalmopathy. Study context: Specimen type is peripheral blood, collected at initial diagnosis prior to any treatment.

Study results and limitations: Ophthalmopathy and stable hyperthyroidism were separated by a 13 V-J model.

After removal of 3 bases from V and 3 bases from J, the junction contained 4 bases not matched to a gene. The length of the CDR3 is 14 residues. In germline, CDR1 is MNHNS, CDR2 SASEGT. Material: blood. The chain uses TRBV6-1 and TRBJ1-2; TRBD1 aligns across 7 bases. The receptor was isolated from a man aged 35 to 55 with Graves' hyperthyroidism that later progressed to Graves' ophthalmopathy. The CDR3 DNA sequence: TGTGCCAGCAGTGATCGGGACAGTGACTATGGCTACACCTTC. Translated: CASSDRDSDYGYTF.